The 31 T cell receptor beta chains presented below share a single source sample, sequenced in a study of blood T cell repertoires in COVID-19. Clones were read by immunoSEQ multiplex PCR, and TCRdb kept only the in-frame ones, dropping some. The data contain a few hundred thousand clones, 75% to 90% of them seen just once; the ten biggest clones take up 5.2%. The specimen sequenced was peripheral blood. All receptors come from a woman in her seventies with COVID-19, enrolled during active disease.

The chain recombines TRBV7-3 with TRBJ2-1; 8 nucleotides line up with TRBD1. The CDR3 has 14 amino acids. Germline values: CDR1 SGHTA, CDR2 FQGTGA. Germline trimming cut 4 bases from V and 3 bases from J; bases unmatched to any gene: 2. CDR3 in amino acids: CASSSGTGYNEQFF. CDR3 bases: TGTGCCAGCAGCTCCGGGACAGGCTACAATGAGCAGTTCTTC. Based on the CDR3 plus reference TRBV7-3 and TRBJ2-1, the full variable domain is GAGVSQTPSNKVTEKGKYVELRCDPISGHTALYWYRQSLGQGPEFLIYFQGTGAADDSGLPNDRFFAVRPEGSVSTLKIQRTERGDSAVYLCASSSGTGYNEQFFGPGTRLTVL.

This clone was seen more than once but under ten times. The V call is TRBV27, the J call TRBJ2-2, with TRBD2 matching over 10 bases. V was clipped by 2 bases and J by 7 bases; unmatched bases: 4. CDR1 MNHEY and CDR2 SMNVEV come from the germline V gene (reference sequence). The CDR3 extends over 15 amino acids. This CDR3 reads CASSLLAGVHGELFF. The CDR3 region has the DNA TGTGCCAGCAGTTTACTAGCGGGAGTTCACGGGGAGCTGTTTTTT.

The gene calls are TRBV2 and TRBJ2-7; D is perhaps TRBD1 (5 bases). The CDR3 has 15 amino acids. Trimming removed 6 bases at V and 3 bases at J, with 18 bases between. Per germline, CDR1 SNHLY and CDR2 FYNNEI. Here the CDR3 reads CASSQGPAALYEQYF. CDR3 DNA: TGTGCCAGCAGCCAGGGTCCTGCAGCCCTCTACGAGCAGTACTTC. Filled out from reference TRBV2 and TRBJ2-7, the complete variable domain reads EPEVTQTPSHQVTQMGQEVILRCVPISNHLYFYWYRQILGQKVEFLVSFYNNEISEKSEIFDDQFSVERPDGSNFTLKIRSTKLEDSAMYFCASSQGPAALYEQYFGPGTRLTVT.

V and J are TRBV19 and TRBJ1-1, with TRBD1 matching 9 bases. V shed 8 bases and J 8 bases; nucleotides not matched to a gene: 12. The germline CDR1 and CDR2 sequences are LNHDA and SQIVND (reference sequence). CDR3 size: 14 residues. Here the CDR3 reads CASGEEDRGDEAFF. The CDR3 DNA is TGTGCCAGTGGGGAGGAGGACAGGGGAGACGAAGCTTTCTTT.

V usage is TRBV2 and J usage is TRBJ2-7; D possibly corresponds to TRBD1 (6 bases). Germline V gene sequence: CDR1 SNHLY, CDR2 FYNNEI. Trimming pared 3 bases from V and 3 bases from J, leaving 15 bases between. The CDR3 consists of 15 residues. The CDR3 coding sequence is TGTGCCAGCAGTGACGTACAGGGTCCCAACTACGAGCAGTACTTC. Protein sequence: CASSDVQGPNYEQYF.

The J gene is TRBJ1-1, the V gene TRBV5-6; 7 nucleotides line up with TRBD1. The CDR3 sequence is 16 residues long. The ends lost 2 bases at V and 11 bases at J; junction bases unmatched: 18. The germline V gene has CDR1 SGHDT and CDR2 YYEEEE. CDR3 sequence (DNA): TGTGCCAGCAGCTTTAAGGGGGCGAGTAAAGTAGGAGACGCTTTCTTT. Encoded protein: CASSFKGASKVGDAFF.

This chain connects TRBV9 to TRBJ1-4; possible D gene TRBD1, 6 bases. Per germline, CDR1 SGDLS and CDR2 YYNGEE. This CDR3 has 16 residues. The V end lost 2 bases, the J end lost 2 bases, and 13 bases lay between the germline ends. CDR3 nucleotides: TGTGCCAGCAGCGTTGACACAGGGCGGACTAATGAAAAACTGTTTTTT. As protein: CASSVDTGRTNEKLFF.

The CDR3 here is CATSRDREGETDTQYF. In DNA, the CDR3 is TGTGCCACCAGCAGAGATCGGGAGGGAGAAACAGATACGCAGTATTTT. The chain recombines TRBV15 with TRBJ2-3; 8 nucleotides line up with TRBD2. This CDR3 comprises 16 residues. The V gene's germline CDR1 is LNHNV and CDR2 YYDKDF (reference sequence). V shed 0 bases and J 3 bases; nucleotides not matched to a gene: 5.

The V gene is TRBV7-2, the J gene TRBJ2-7; D is perhaps TRBD2 (6 bases). The V gene lost 3 bases and the J gene lost 4 bases, with 16 bases spanning the gap. The CDR3 totals 15 residues. Germline V gene lookup returns CDR1 SGHTA and CDR2 FQGNSA. The DNA of the CDR3 is TGTGCCAGCAGCTTGACCTCTACTAGCTTGTACGAGCAGTACTTC. This translates into CASSLTSTSLYEQYF.

The chain combines TRBV6-5 with TRBJ1-5, with a possible D match to TRBD1 (5 bases). The CDR3 has 15 amino acids. Germline V CDR1 and CDR2: MNHEY, SVGAGI. V shed 2 bases and J shed 1 base, with 9 bases lying between them. CDR3 amino acids: CASSYPQGSNQPQHF. CDR3 nucleotide sequence: TGTGCCAGCAGTTACCCCCAGGGAAGCAATCAGCCCCAGCATTTT.

The chain is built from TRBV6-2 or TRBV6-3 and TRBJ1-1; weak D call: TRBD1 (5 bases). From germline, CDR1 is MNHEY and CDR2 SVGEGT. The V end lost 5 bases, the J end lost 4 bases, and 14 bases lay between the germline ends. The CDR3 covers 14 residues. CDR3: CASSAGGWATEAFF. CDR3 DNA sequence: TGTGCCAGCAGTGCTGGGGGGTGGGCCACTGAAGCTTTCTTT.

The chain couples TRBV18 to TRBJ2-7; 7 bases match TRBD1. The CDR3 has 16 residues. The germline CDR1 and CDR2 sequences are KGHSH and LQKENI. V lost 3 bases to trimming and J lost 2 bases; unmatched junction nucleotides: 10. CDR3 region: CASSPQQGVEAYEQYF. The CDR3 DNA sequence: TGTGCCAGCTCACCTCAGCAGGGGGTGGAAGCCTACGAGCAGTACTTC.

This clone showed up just once. The rearrangement joins TRBV9 to TRBJ2-7; 9 bases agree with TRBD1. The length of the CDR3 is 15 residues. The junction had 10 bases not matched to a gene; V was cut back by 3 bases and J by 6 bases. The germline V gene has CDR1 SGDLS and CDR2 YYNGEE. The CDR3 protein is CASSAEGQGLSEQYF. In nucleotides, the CDR3 is TGTGCCAGCAGCGCAGAGGGACAGGGTTTATCCGAGCAGTACTTC.

This chain links TRBV27 with TRBJ1-1, with TRBD1 as a possible D gene (5 bases). The CDR3 runs to 13 residues. Per germline, CDR1 MNHEY and CDR2 SMNVEV (reference sequence). Trimming took off 4 bases at V and 5 bases at J, with 11 bases between the two ends. The CDR3 sequence: CASSSGLWTEAFF. CDR3 coding DNA: TGTGCCAGCAGTTCAGGGTTATGGACTGAAGCTTTCTTT.

This clone is categorized as medium-sized. The rearrangement links TRBV24-1 to TRBJ2-1; no reliable D call. The V gene's germline CDR1 is KGHDR and CDR2 SFDVKD. CDR3 length: 13 residues. Trimming removed 5 bases from V and 4 bases from J, with 8 bases in between. The CDR3 region has the DNA TGTGCCACCAGTGGGGCCCCTTACAATGAGCAGTTCTTC. Translating gives CATSGAPYNEQFF.

The chain joins TRBV6-6 to TRBJ1-1, with no clear D. The germline V gene has CDR1 MNHNY and CDR2 SVGAGI (reference sequence). V gave up 6 bases and J gave up 0 bases, with 5 bases separating them. This CDR3 is 12 amino acids long. The CDR3 protein is CASSLVNTEAFF. Here the CDR3 DNA reads TGTGCCAGCAGCCTAGTGAACACTGAAGCTTTCTTT.

V and J are TRBV6-1 and TRBJ2-1, with D possibly matching TRBD1 (6 bases). The CDR3 is 15 residues long. The V and J ends lost 2 bases and 11 bases respectively, with 19 bases between them. Germline values: CDR1 MNHNS, CDR2 SASEGT. CDR3 DNA: TGTGCCAGCAGTGAATCGGCAGGGGAAAGTTTGAAGCAGTTCTTC. Its translation is CASSESAGESLKQFF.

This clone showed up just a few times. This chain connects TRBV11-2 to TRBJ1-2; the D is unclear. Per the germline V gene, CDR1 is SGHAT and CDR2 is FQNNGV. Trimming cost V 1 base and J 5 bases, with 11 bases left between them. The CDR3 contains 14 residues. DNA of the CDR3: TGTGCCAGCAGCTTAGCTACCGGGAGGTATGGCTACACCTTC. It codes for CASSLATGRYGYTF.

With respect to this clone: Other DNA sequences of this sample code for an identical CDR3. The chain has TRBV5-1 and TRBJ2-1, with 16 bases matching TRBD2. The germline V gene has CDR1 SGHRS and CDR2 YFSETQ. J gave up 8 bases and V 3 bases, and 8 bases lay outside the gene matches. CDR3 length equals 17 residues. The CDR3 here is CASSSGLAGGPRDEQFF. CDR3 DNA: TGCGCCAGCAGCTCGGGACTAGCGGGAGGGCCGCGTGATGAGCAGTTCTTC.

The chain joins TRBV28 to TRBJ2-6; TRBD2 aligns across 7 bases. The CDR3 sequence is 18 residues long. V lost 7 bases and J lost 4; bases outside the gene matches: 16. CDR1 and CDR2 (germline): MDHEN, SYDVKM. The CDR3 spells CASTPGGEGRLGANVLTF. CDR3 DNA sequence: TGTGCCAGCACCCCTGGAGGGGAGGGGAGATTAGGGGCCAACGTCCTGACTTTC.

CDR3: CASSRQSDTQYF. CDR3 nucleotides: TGTGCCAGTTCAAGACAGTCAGATACGCAGTATTTT. The chain recombines TRBV25-1 with TRBJ2-3; a possible D gene is TRBD1 (5 bases). CDR3 length equals 12 residues. With 9 bases removed from V and 4 bases from J, the gap between germline ends came to 11 bases. Germline V lookup: CDR1 MGHDK, CDR2 SYGVNS.

V usage is TRBV6-5 and J usage is TRBJ2-3; 11 bases match TRBD2. Germline assignment: CDR1 MNHEY and CDR2 SVGAGI. Trimming took 4 bases from V and 9 from J; bases not matched to a gene: 0. This CDR3 spans 12 amino acids. This CDR3 reads CASSSSGRTQYF. DNA of the CDR3: TGTGCCAGCAGTTCTAGCGGGAGGACGCAGTATTTT.

This chain links TRBV28 with TRBJ1-2; TRBD1 matches 9 bases. The junction had 7 bases not matched to a gene; V was cut back by 5 bases and J by 0 bases. Germline-derived CDR1 and CDR2 are MDHEN and SYDVKM. The CDR3 covers 16 residues. As DNA, the CDR3 is TGTGCCAGCAGTCGGGACAGGGCCGGTTCTAACTATGGCTACACCTTC. This encodes CASSRDRAGSNYGYTF.

The rearrangement uses TRBV29-1 and TRBJ1-4; 8 nucleotides match TRBD1. V trimming: 4 bases; J trimming: 6 bases; junction bases outside the gene matches: 7. Looked up from germline, CDR1 is SQVTM and CDR2 is ANQGSEA. This CDR3 contains 14 residues. CDR3 coding DNA: TGCAGCGTTGTACGGCAGGGGGCTGATGAAAAACTGTTTTTT. This encodes CSVVRQGADEKLFF.

The rearrangement uses TRBV28 and TRBJ1-1; 7 positions match TRBD1. Per the germline V gene, CDR1 is MDHEN and CDR2 is SYDVKM. V trimming: 6 bases; J trimming: 0 bases; junction bases outside the gene matches: 7. The CDR3 covers 15 residues. In DNA form, the CDR3 reads TGTGCCAGCAGGGACGCGGGACAGATGAACACTGAAGCTTTCTTT. It is translated as CASRDAGQMNTEAFF.

The chain uses TRBV2 and TRBJ2-7; 9 bases map to TRBD2. The CDR3 consists of 14 residues. CDR1 SNHLY and CDR2 FYNNEI come from the germline V gene. V was pared by 3 bases and J by 2 bases, with 2 bases of the junction left unmatched. The CDR3 loop is CASSDRLAAYEQYF. As DNA, the CDR3 is TGTGCCAGCAGTGATAGACTAGCGGCCTACGAGCAGTACTTC.

This clone occurred once. This chain links TRBV29-1 with TRBJ2-2; weak D call: TRBD2 (7 bases). Trimming removed 8 bases from V and 7 bases from J, with 14 bases in between. CDR3 length: 12 residues. Germline V CDR1 and CDR2: SQVTM, ANQGSEA. The CDR3 region has the DNA TGCAGCTTCTCGGGGGGCTACGGGGAGCTGTTTTTT. Residues: CSFSGGYGELFF.

This clone was observed a single time. This chain connects TRBV16 to TRBJ2-7; tentative D call: TRBD1 (5 bases). V lost 4 bases to trimming and J lost 1 base, with 11 bases between them. CDR3 length: 14 residues. From germline, CDR1 is KGHSY and CDR2 FQNENV. Here the CDR3 reads CASSLDSYSYEQYF. The CDR3, as DNA: TGTGCCAGCAGCCTCGACAGCTATTCCTACGAGCAGTACTTC.

This sequence joins TRBV15 and TRBJ2-4; perhaps TRBD1 as D (5 bases). The length of the CDR3 is 17 residues. The V gene lost 5 bases and the J gene lost 0 bases, with 17 bases spanning the gap. In germline, CDR1 is LNHNV, CDR2 YYDKDF (reference sequence). The CDR3, as DNA: TGTGCCACCAGCGCCAAGGGCAGGGTAATAGCCAAAAACATTCAGTACTTC. Encoded protein: CATSAKGRVIAKNIQYF.

The J gene is TRBJ2-7, the V gene TRBV4-3; 7 bases line up with TRBD1. In germline, CDR1 is LGHNA, CDR2 YSLEER. J was trimmed by 1 base and V by 3 bases; bases with no gene match: 6. The CDR3 is 15 amino acids. Here the CDR3 DNA reads TGCGCCAGCAGCCAGGCCGACAGGGAATCCTACGAGCAGTACTTC. The encoded protein is CASSQADRESYEQYF.

In its sample, this clone was seen a few times. The chain has TRBV5-6 and TRBJ2-3; 7 nucleotides match TRBD2. Trimming at V came to 2 bases and at J to 1 base, leaving 4 bases not matched to a gene. Germline V lookup: CDR1 SGHDT, CDR2 YYEEEE. The CDR3 sequence is 15 residues long. This CDR3 is CASSFGGSGTDTQYF. In DNA form, the CDR3 reads TGTGCCAGCAGCTTCGGGGGGTCGGGCACAGATACGCAGTATTTT.